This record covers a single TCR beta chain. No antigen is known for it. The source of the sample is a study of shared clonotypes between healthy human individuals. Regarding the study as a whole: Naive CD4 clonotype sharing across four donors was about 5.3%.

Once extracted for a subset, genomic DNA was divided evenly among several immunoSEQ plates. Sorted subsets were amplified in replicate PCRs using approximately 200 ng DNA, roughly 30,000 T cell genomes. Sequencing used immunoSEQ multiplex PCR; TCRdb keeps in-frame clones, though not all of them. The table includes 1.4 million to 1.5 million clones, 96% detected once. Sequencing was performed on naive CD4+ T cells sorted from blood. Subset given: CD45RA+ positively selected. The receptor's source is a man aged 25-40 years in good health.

The CDR3 sequence: CAISADSTDTQYF. CDR3 sequence (DNA): TGTGCCATCAGTGCGGACAGCACAGATACGCAGTATTTT. The chain joins TRBV10-3 to TRBJ2-3, with D uncertain. Germline CDR1 and CDR2: ENHRY and SYGVKD. This CDR3 comprises 13 residues. V was clipped by 4 bases and J by 0 bases, with 5 bases between them.